The 30 T cell receptor beta chains below all came from one sample that was sequenced in a study of T cell responses to AZD1222 COVID-19 vaccine. Profiled with immunoSEQ multiplex PCR; TCRdb holds only in-frame clones, not every one. Among around 94,000 clones, about 86% were seen once, and the ten largest hold more than 4.5%. The sample here was peripheral blood, taken on day 0 of AZD1222 vaccination. These receptors all stem from an adult in good health.

The chain links TRBV4-3 to TRBJ2-4; D gene ambiguous. Trimming took 0 bases from V and 5 from J, leaving 11 bases between them. The CDR3 consists of 15 residues. In germline, CDR1 is LGHNA, CDR2 YSLEER. CDR3 sequence reads: CASSQDLRLQNIQYF. The CDR3 DNA sequence: TGCGCCAGCAGCCAAGATCTCAGGCTACAAAACATTCAGTACTTC.

The chain carries TRBV28 and TRBJ1-1, with D hard to call. The V gene's germline CDR1 is MDHEN and CDR2 SYDVKM. CDR3 length equals 13 residues. Trimming stripped 4 bases from V and 5 bases from J, with 11 bases between. CDR3 loop: CASSSTRRTEAFF. The CDR3, as DNA: TGTGCCAGCAGTTCGACCCGCCGGACTGAAGCTTTCTTT. Full variable domain (remainder filled in from reference TRBV28 and TRBJ1-1): DVKVTQSSRYLVKRTGEKVFLECVQDMDHENMFWYRQDPGLGLRLIYFSYDVKMKEKGDIPEGYSVSREKKERFSLILESASTNQTSMYLCASSSTRRTEAFFGQGTRLTVV.

V and J are TRBV7-8 and TRBJ1-2; a possible D gene is TRBD1 (5 bases). V dropped 5 bases and J dropped 6 bases, with 13 bases sitting between them. Germline assignment: CDR1 SGHVS and CDR2 FQNEAQ. The CDR3 loop spans 13 amino acids. As DNA, the CDR3 is TGTGCCAGCAGCCTGTATACAGGAAATGGCTACACCTTC. This gives the protein CASSLYTGNGYTF.

The rearrangement uses TRBV5-6 and TRBJ1-4; TRBD1 agrees at 9 bases. Trimming cost V 4 bases and J 7 bases; bases outside gene matches: 5. The length of the CDR3 is 14 residues. CDR1 SGHDT and CDR2 YYEEEE come from the germline V gene. CDR3 DNA sequence: TGTGCCAGCAGCCGGGACAGGGTGGGTGAAAAACTGTTTTTT. Protein: CASSRDRVGEKLFF.

The chain carries TRBV19 and TRBJ1-1; 8 nucleotides agree with TRBD1. The CDR3 is 14 residues long. The J segment lost 5 bases and the V segment lost 4 bases, leaving 6 bases of the junction unmatched. Germline loops: CDR1 LNHDA, CDR2 SQIVND (reference sequence). The CDR3 reads CASSTRQGSTEAFF. The CDR3 DNA sequence: TGTGCCAGTAGTACCAGACAGGGGAGTACTGAAGCTTTCTTT.

This clone was detected only once. The chain employs TRBV2 and TRBJ2-6; D gene ambiguous. The V gene's germline CDR1 is SNHLY and CDR2 FYNNEI. CDR3 length: 15 amino acids. The V end was cut by 1 base, the J end by 1 base, with 5 bases between. CDR3 coding DNA: TGTGCCAGCAGTGAAGTCCGGTCTGGGGCCAACGTCCTGACTTTC. It encodes CASSEVRSGANVLTF.

The chain links TRBV6-5 to TRBJ1-1; D gene uncertain. Trimming pared 0 bases from V and 1 base from J, leaving 6 bases between. This CDR3 comprises 14 residues. Germline values: CDR1 MNHEY, CDR2 SVGAGI. The CDR3 DNA follows: TGTGCCAGCAGTTACTCCATGGGGAACACTGAAGCTTTCTTT. Translation gives CASSYSMGNTEAFF.

The chain couples TRBV14 to TRBJ2-7; TRBD2 matches at 8 bases. The length of the CDR3 is 19 residues. V lost 4 bases and J lost 0; bases outside the gene matches: 17. The germline gives CDR1 SGHDN, CDR2 FVKESK. The DNA for the CDR3 is TGTGCCAGCAGCCCCGAACTAGCGGTTGATTCCTGGAGCTCCTACGAGCAGTACTTC. It specifies CASSPELAVDSWSSYEQYF. Full variable domain (outside the CDR3, taken from reference TRBV14 and TRBJ2-7): EAGVTQFPSHSVIEKGQTVTLRCDPISGHDNLYWYRRVMGKEIKFLLHFVKESKQDESGMPNNRFLAERTGGTYSTLKVQPAELEDSGVYFCASSPELAVDSWSSYEQYFGPGTRLTVT.

The chain uses TRBV5-1 and TRBJ1-4; a possible D gene is TRBD1 (5 bases). CDR3 length equals 17 residues. Trimming removed 3 bases at V and 2 bases at J, with 17 bases between. The germline V gene encodes CDR1 SGHRS and CDR2 YFSETQ. CDR3 DNA sequence: TGCGCCAGCAGCTCGGGACTTTTCGCGTCGACTAATGAAAAACTGTTTTTT. It translates to CASSSGLFASTNEKLFF.

The V gene is TRBV14, the J gene TRBJ2-5, with 7 bases lining up with TRBD1. Germline loops: CDR1 SGHDN, CDR2 FVKESK. After removal of 3 bases from V and 1 base from J, the junction contained 2 bases not matched to a gene. The CDR3 covers 14 residues. The DNA for the CDR3 is TGTGCCAGCAGCCAGGGACAGATCCAAGAGACCCAGTACTTC. Amino acid sequence: CASSQGQIQETQYF.

The CDR3 loop is CASSPTSILVVNQPQHF. The CDR3 DNA reads TGTGCCAGCAGCCCTACCAGCATATTGGTTGTCAATCAGCCCCAGCATTTT. V gene TRBV7-8 combines with J gene TRBJ1-5, with no clear D. This CDR3 is 17 amino acids long. Trimming left V 5 bases short and J 3 bases short, with 20 bases between. Per the germline V gene, CDR1 is SGHVS and CDR2 is FQNEAQ.

As DNA, the CDR3 is TGTGCCAGCAGGTCTACCTACGAGCAGTACTTC. It specifies CASRSTYEQYF. V and J are TRBV27 and TRBJ2-7; D gene unclear. The CDR3 sequence is 11 residues long. Trimming pared 6 bases from V and 2 bases from J, leaving 5 bases between. In germline, CDR1 is MNHEY, CDR2 SMNVEV (reference sequence).

The chain employs TRBV12-2 and TRBJ2-3; the table's TRBD2 call for D was not verified on the DNA. TRBV12-2 is an annotated pseudogene. The CDR3 has 19 amino acids. CDR3 in amino acids: CASRSPAPTSGGITDTQYF. CDR3 DNA: TGTGCAAGTCGCTCCCCGGCCCCGACTAGCGGAGGGATCACAGATACGCAGTATTTT.

V usage is TRBV4-2 and J usage is TRBJ1-6, with D perhaps matching TRBD1 (5 bases). V gave up 5 bases and J gave up 10 bases, with 21 bases separating them. This CDR3 has 16 residues. Germline lookup yields CDR1 LGHNA and CDR2 YNFKEQ. DNA of the CDR3: TGTGCCAGCAGCGAACATAAACCAGGGTCCGGGTCACCCCTCCACTTT. Residues: CASSEHKPGSGSPLHF.

The chain joins TRBV19 to TRBJ2-1, with 10 bases fitting TRBD2. The CDR3 is 18 residues long. Germline loops: CDR1 LNHDA, CDR2 SQIVND (reference sequence). V trimming: 3 bases; J trimming: 5 bases; junction bases outside the gene matches: 13. This CDR3 reads CASSIPLVAGGRHNEQFF. DNA for the CDR3: TGTGCCAGTAGTATCCCCCTGGTAGCGGGGGGACGCCACAATGAGCAGTTCTTC.

This chain connects TRBV19 to TRBJ2-7; no definite D call. V was clipped by 3 bases and J by 3 bases, with 9 bases between them. This CDR3 is built from 13 residues. Germline assignment: CDR1 LNHDA and CDR2 SQIVND (reference sequence). The CDR3 DNA sequence: TGTGCCAGTAGTATTCGGACCTACTACGAGCAGTACTTC. This gives the protein CASSIRTYYEQYF. Full variable domain (outside the CDR3, taken from reference TRBV19 and TRBJ2-7): DGGITQSPKYLFRKEGQNVTLSCEQNLNHDAMYWYRQDPGQGLRLIYYSQIVNDFQKGDIAEGYSVSREKKESFPLTVTSAQKNPTAFYLCASSIRTYYEQYFGPGTRLTVT.

J is TRBJ2-5 and V is TRBV6-5; D not certain. Looked up from germline, CDR1 is MNHEY and CDR2 is SVGAGI. V lost 6 bases and J 4 bases, leaving 15 bases between the germline ends. CDR3 length: 14 amino acids. CDR3 sequence (DNA): TGTGCCAGCAGCTCCCCACGTAACCGAGAGACCCAGTACTTC. Its translation is CASSSPRNRETQYF.

This chain's CDR3 is CASSPSPAGIGEQYF. The CDR3 DNA is TGTGCCAGTAGTCCAAGTCCCGCAGGCATTGGCGAGCAGTACTTC. The rearrangement joins TRBV19 to TRBJ2-7; D not certain. The CDR3 consists of 15 residues. Per the germline V gene, CDR1 is LNHDA and CDR2 is SQIVND (reference sequence). The V end was cut by 5 bases, the J end by 6 bases, with 20 bases between.

The rearrangement links TRBV3-1 (or the pseudogene TRBV3-2) to TRBJ2-7; D is unclear. Germline CDR1 and CDR2: LGHDT and YNNKEL (reference sequence). V lost 10 bases and J 4 bases, leaving 17 bases between the germline ends. The CDR3 extends over 13 amino acids. CDR3 coding DNA: TGTGCCACCCTCCGAGGCGGCAATTACGAGCAGTACTTC. It codes for CATLRGGNYEQYF.

V and J are TRBV5-1 and TRBJ2-3, with D unresolved. The CDR3 length is 15 residues. Germline V gene lookup returns CDR1 SGHRS and CDR2 YFSETQ. The V gene lost 0 bases and the J gene lost 1 base, with 9 bases spanning the gap. CDR3 loop: CASSLEVGRTDTQYF. The CDR3 DNA is TGCGCCAGCAGCTTGGAGGTAGGGCGCACAGATACGCAGTATTTT.

In this sample, this clone turned up once. The genes are TRBV5-1 and TRBJ1-2; 9 nucleotides align to TRBD1. V was clipped by 5 bases and J by 8 bases; unmatched bases: 7. Germline V gene data show CDR1 as SGHRS and CDR2 as YFSETQ. The CDR3 consists of 13 residues. CDR3 DNA: TGCGCCAGCAGTAATACAGGGGGCGGAGGCTACACCTTC. Translation: CASSNTGGGGYTF.

The V gene is TRBV6-5, the J gene TRBJ1-5; D is undetermined. Trimming cost V 0 bases and J 6 bases, with 9 bases left between them. There are 14 residues in the CDR3. In germline, CDR1 is MNHEY, CDR2 SVGAGI. CDR3 bases: TGTGCCAGCAGTTACTCGAAGGGTTCTCAGCCCCAGCATTTT. Encoded protein: CASSYSKGSQPQHF.

In regard to this clone: One junction end does not reproduce the germline sequence, and a read error may be involved. This chain links TRBV7-7 with TRBJ1-1, with D uncertain. The V gene's germline CDR1 is SSHAT and CDR2 FNYEAQ (reference sequence). The CDR3 consists of 13 residues. CDR3 sequence reads: CASSPLRSTEAFF. CDR3 nucleotides: TGTGCTAGCAGCCCATTACGGAGTACTGAAGCTTTCTTT.

V usage is TRBV5-6 and J usage is TRBJ1-2; D remains unclear. V lost 1 base and J lost 4, with 8 bases in between. This CDR3 has 13 amino acids. Per the germline V gene, CDR1 is SGHDT and CDR2 is YYEEEE. Written as DNA, the CDR3 is TGTGCCAGCAGCTTGTTAACGACCTATGGCTACACCTTC. Residues: CASSLLTTYGYTF.

J is TRBJ2-2 and V is TRBV6-5; no definite D call. Germline V gives CDR1 MNHEY, CDR2 SVGAGI. This CDR3 comprises 12 residues. With 8 bases removed from V and 7 bases from J, the gap between germline ends came to 11 bases. The CDR3 DNA is TGTGCCAGCGTTTCGGGCCTCGGGGAGCTGTTTTTT. Translated, it gives CASVSGLGELFF.

This chain links TRBV18 with TRBJ2-1; a possible D gene is TRBD1 (5 bases). Germline lookup yields CDR1 KGHSH and CDR2 LQKENI. The V gene lost 6 bases and the J gene lost 7 bases, with 13 bases spanning the gap. The CDR3 loop spans 13 amino acids. The CDR3 loop reads CASSLDSRNEQFF. The CDR3 DNA reads TGTGCCAGCTCGCTCGACAGCCGGAATGAGCAGTTCTTC.

The chain uses TRBV7-2 and TRBJ1-6, with 8 bases aligning to TRBD1. The germline V gene has CDR1 SGHTA and CDR2 FQGNSA. The CDR3 loop spans 15 amino acids. J was trimmed by 9 bases and V by 1 base; bases with no gene match: 5. The CDR3 here is CASSLGGQVASPLHF. CDR3 in DNA: TGTGCCAGCAGCTTAGGGGGACAGGTTGCTTCACCCCTCCACTTT. Full variable domain (remainder filled in from reference TRBV7-2 and TRBJ1-6): GAGVSQSPSNKVTEKGKDVELRCDPISGHTALYWYRQSLGQGLEFLIYFQGNSAPDKSGLPSDRFSAERTGGSVSTLTIQRTQQEDSAVYLCASSLGGQVASPLHFGNGTRLTVT.

The rearrangement joins TRBV7-2 to TRBJ2-1; no reliable D call. Germline CDR1 is SGHTA and CDR2 is FQGNSA. The CDR3 consists of 15 residues. V lost 4 bases to trimming and J lost 2 bases, with 12 bases between them. The DNA of the CDR3 is TGTGCCAGCAGCTCCCGAGTTTCCACCTACAATGAGCAGTTCTTC. Amino acids: CASSSRVSTYNEQFF.

This chain joins TRBV6-5 and TRBJ2-3, with 9 bases matching TRBD2. This CDR3 spans 16 amino acids. CDR1 and CDR2 from the germline V gene are MNHEY and SVGAGI. V shed 4 bases and J 14 bases; nucleotides not matched to a gene: 19. The CDR3 spells CASSSQKQTSGPRAYF. In nucleotides, the CDR3 is TGTGCCAGCAGTTCCCAAAAACAGACTAGCGGCCCTAGGGCGTATTTT.

This chain uses TRBV3-1 (or the pseudogene TRBV3-2) with TRBJ1-5; D unresolved. Germline loops: CDR1 LGHDT, CDR2 YNNKEL (reference sequence). The V end was cut by 5 bases, the J end by 7 bases, with 9 bases between. This CDR3 spans 12 amino acids. Here the CDR3 DNA reads TGTGCCAGCAGCAGGGTAGGACAGCCCCAGCATTTT. It yields the protein CASSRVGQPQHF.